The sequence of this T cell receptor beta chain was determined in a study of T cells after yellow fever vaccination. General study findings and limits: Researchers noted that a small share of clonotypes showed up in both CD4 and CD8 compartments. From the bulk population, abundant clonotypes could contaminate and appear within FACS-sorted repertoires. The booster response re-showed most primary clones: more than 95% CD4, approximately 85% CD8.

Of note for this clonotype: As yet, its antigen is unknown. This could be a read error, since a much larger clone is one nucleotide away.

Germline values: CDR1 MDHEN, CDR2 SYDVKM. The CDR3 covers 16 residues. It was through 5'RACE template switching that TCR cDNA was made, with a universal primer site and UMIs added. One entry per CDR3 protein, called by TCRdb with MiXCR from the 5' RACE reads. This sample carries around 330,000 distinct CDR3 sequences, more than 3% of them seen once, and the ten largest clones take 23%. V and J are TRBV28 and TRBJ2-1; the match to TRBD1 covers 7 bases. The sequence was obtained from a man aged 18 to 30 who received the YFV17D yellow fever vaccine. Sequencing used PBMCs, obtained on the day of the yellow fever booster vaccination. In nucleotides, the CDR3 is TGTGCCAGCAGTTTGGTCAGGGGGAGCTCCTACTATGAGCAGTTCTTC. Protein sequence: CASSLVRGSSYYEQFF.